This T cell receptor (beta chain) came from a study of shared clonotypes between healthy human individuals. The method was immunoSEQ multiplex PCR; TCRdb's version includes in-frame clones alone and lacks a portion of them. The sample includes 2 million to 3 million clones, 80% to 95% of them seen just once. The CDR3 consists of 15 residues. CDR1 MGHDK and CDR2 SYGVNS come from the germline V gene. Trimming removed 5 bases at V and 7 bases at J, with 18 bases between. Sequencing was carried out using naive CD4+ T cells from PBMCs. Subset given: CD45RA+ positively selected. The chain has TRBV25-1 and TRBJ2-1, with D possibly TRBD2 on 6 matching bases. This TCR was recovered from a man aged 18 to 29 in good health. Some clones in this sample may be carry-over from other donors' samples. The DNA of the CDR3 is TGTGCCAGCAGTCCAGCGGGTACCCGACGAAATGAGCAGTTCTTC. This sequence encodes CASSPAGTRRNEQFF.